A single sample gave rise to the 26 T cell receptor beta chains below, sequenced in a study of shared clonotypes between healthy human individuals. Naive CD8 populations comprised CD45RO-negative cells positively selected for CCR7, excluding terminally differentiated effector memory CD45RA+ cells. Sequenced by immunoSEQ multiplex PCR; TCRdb stores in-frame clones only, minus some. The data show roughly 600,000 clones, nearly 98% seen once. The source material was naive CD8+ T cells sorted from blood. These receptors came from a man between 25 and 39 years old in good health.

The chain combines TRBV6-6 with TRBJ2-7; no definite D call. V shed 0 bases and J shed 0 bases, with 6 bases lying between them. Germline CDR1 reads MNHNY; CDR2 reads SVGAGI (reference sequence). The CDR3 has 14 residues. CDR3 sequence: CASSYSGDSYEQYF. The CDR3 DNA reads as TGTGCCAGCAGTTACTCTGGAGACTCCTACGAGCAGTACTTC.

The chain couples TRBV7-2 to TRBJ1-2, with 8 bases matching TRBD1. The CDR3 covers 15 residues. From germline, CDR1 is SGHTA and CDR2 FQGNSA. The V segment lost 4 bases and the J segment 4 bases; nucleotides outside the gene matches: 8. CDR3 sequence: CASSSPTGGVYGYTF. The CDR3 DNA is TGTGCCAGCAGCTCGCCAACAGGGGGGGTCTATGGCTACACCTTC. The variable domain in full, with the rest retrieved from reference TRBV7-2 and TRBJ1-2, is GAGVSQSPSNKVTEKGKDVELRCDPISGHTALYWYRQSLGQGLEFLIYFQGNSAPDKSGLPSDRFSAERTGGSVSTLTIQRTQQEDSAVYLCASSSPTGGVYGYTFGSGTRLTVV.

This sequence joins TRBV6-6 and TRBJ2-2, with D possibly being TRBD2 (6 bases). This CDR3 is built from 15 residues. The V and J ends lost 2 bases and 5 bases respectively, with 12 bases between them. Per the germline V gene, CDR1 is MNHNY and CDR2 is SVGAGI (reference sequence). In DNA form, the CDR3 reads TGTGCCAGCAGTTACGCGACTAGTGATACCGGGGAGCTGTTTTTT. Protein product: CASSYATSDTGELFF.

V gene TRBV5-1 combines with J gene TRBJ2-7, with D unclear. The CDR3 is 15 amino acids. V was trimmed by 0 bases and J by 1 base, leaving 11 bases between them. Germline V gene sequence: CDR1 SGHRS, CDR2 YFSETQ. The CDR3 region is CASSLEEVRSYEQYF. CDR3 coding DNA: TGCGCCAGCAGCTTGGAAGAGGTTAGGTCCTACGAGCAGTACTTC.

This sequence joins TRBV5-1 and TRBJ2-7; D tentatively reads TRBD1 or TRBD2 (5 bases each). Trimming stripped 5 bases from V and 3 bases from J, with 12 bases between. Germline V lookup: CDR1 SGHRS, CDR2 YFSETQ. There are 13 residues in the CDR3. As DNA, the CDR3 is TGCGCCAGCAGGGTCGGGACGGGCTACGAGCAGTACTTC. It specifies CASRVGTGYEQYF.

The count of this clone is one. J is TRBJ2-7 and V is TRBV2; D is undetermined. V lost 0 bases and J 1 base, leaving 4 bases between the germline ends. Germline CDR1 reads SNHLY; CDR2 reads FYNNEI. This CDR3 spans 13 amino acids. CDR3 region: CASSEARSYEQYF. The DNA for the CDR3 is TGTGCCAGCAGTGAAGCGCGTTCCTACGAGCAGTACTTC.

V usage is TRBV2 and J usage is TRBJ2-5; tentatively, D is TRBD2 (5 bases). CDR1 is SNHLY and CDR2 is FYNNEI in the germline V gene. Trimming took 10 bases from V and 4 from J, leaving 25 bases between them. The CDR3 length is 16 residues. The CDR3 reads CAKRAVRGKNAETQYF. The CDR3 bases are TGTGCCAAGAGAGCAGTGAGAGGGAAGAATGCAGAGACCCAGTACTTC.

The chain carries TRBV28 and TRBJ2-7; unclear D gene. The CDR3 covers 14 residues. Germline V CDR1 and CDR2: MDHEN, SYDVKM. With 6 bases removed from V and 4 bases from J, the gap between germline ends came to 16 bases. The CDR3 sequence: CASSLAPGRYEQYF. CDR3 sequence (DNA): TGTGCCAGCAGCCTGGCCCCGGGTAGGTACGAGCAGTACTTC. The full variable domain, with the rest looked up from reference TRBV28 and TRBJ2-7, is DVKVTQSSRYLVKRTGEKVFLECVQDMDHENMFWYRQDPGLGLRLIYFSYDVKMKEKGDIPEGYSVSREKKERFSLILESASTNQTSMYLCASSLAPGRYEQYFGPGTRLTVT.

The chain couples TRBV4-1 to TRBJ2-1; 11 bases line up with TRBD2. Per germline, CDR1 MGHRA and CDR2 YSYEKL. V lost 3 bases and J lost 4; bases outside the gene matches: 8. This CDR3 is built from 17 residues. This chain's CDR3 is CASSHGSGRAWYNEQFF. In DNA, the CDR3 is TGCGCCAGCAGCCACGGTAGCGGGAGGGCCTGGTACAATGAGCAGTTCTTC.

The J gene is TRBJ2-5, the V gene TRBV29-1, with 8 nucleotides matching TRBD2. Germline assignment: CDR1 SQVTM and CDR2 ANQGSEA. The CDR3 covers 15 residues. Trimming removed 2 bases from V and 2 bases from J; junction bases left unmatched: 7. CDR3 bases: TGCAGCGTTGAACTAGCGGGTGATCAACAAGAGACCCAGTACTTC. As protein: CSVELAGDQQETQYF.

Comments on this clone: Other DNA sequences in the same sample also yield this CDR3. The rearrangement joins TRBV29-1 to TRBJ1-2, with TRBD1 matching 10 bases. CDR1 is SQVTM, CDR2 ANQGSEA, per germline. The V segment lost 4 bases and the J segment 4 bases; nucleotides outside the gene matches: 0. This CDR3 has 12 residues. The CDR3 reads CSVGDRGYGYTF. CDR3 nucleotide sequence: TGCAGCGTTGGGGACAGGGGCTATGGCTACACCTTC.

The rearrangement uses TRBV10-3 and TRBJ2-3; D possibly matches TRBD1 or TRBD2 (5 bases each). Germline CDR1 and CDR2: ENHRY and SYGVKD. The CDR3 extends over 15 amino acids. The V end lost 0 bases, the J end lost 0 bases, and 7 bases lay between the germline ends. The DNA for the CDR3 is TGTGCCATCAGTGAGTCGGGACCTAGCACAGATACGCAGTATTTT. Amino acids: CAISESGPSTDTQYF.

V gene TRBV5-7 combines with J gene TRBJ2-4, with D possibly TRBD1 on 6 matching bases. TRBV5-7 is known as an ORF, though its function is uncertain. V gave up 3 bases and J gave up 2 bases, with 12 bases separating them. The CDR3 consists of 15 residues. CDR3 protein: CASSWTDLTKNIQYF. The CDR3 DNA follows: TGTGCCAGCAGCTGGACAGACCTTACCAAAAACATTCAGTACTTC.

In DNA form, the CDR3 reads TGTGCCAGCAGAGAGGTAGGGAGCTCCTACAATGAGCAGTTCTTC. Translating gives CASREVGSSYNEQFF. The chain employs TRBV6-6 and TRBJ2-1; a possible D gene is TRBD2 (5 bases). The germline V gene has CDR1 MNHNY and CDR2 SVGAGI (reference sequence). The length of the CDR3 is 15 residues. V shed 6 bases and J shed 0 bases, with 12 bases lying between them.

CDR3 in amino acids: CASSFGSGRETDEQYF. The CDR3 DNA reads TGTGCCAGCAGCTTCGGTAGCGGGAGAGAAACCGACGAGCAGTACTTC. This chain connects TRBV28 to TRBJ2-7; 9 nucleotides align to TRBD2. Germline CDR1 and CDR2: MDHEN and SYDVKM. V shed 6 bases and J 5 bases; nucleotides not matched to a gene: 14. The CDR3 totals 16 residues.

The rearrangement joins TRBV29-1 to TRBJ1-5; 7 bases match TRBD1. V was pared by 0 bases and J by 12 bases, with 2 bases of the junction left unmatched. This CDR3 is built from 11 residues. Germline V gene data show CDR1 as SQVTM and CDR2 as ANQGSEA. CDR3 loop: CSVEDRQGQHF. In DNA form, the CDR3 reads TGCAGCGTTGAAGATAGACAGGGCCAGCATTTT.

The chain has TRBV4-1 and TRBJ1-5; no clear D gene. V was trimmed by 0 bases and J by 0 bases, leaving 12 bases between them. Germline values: CDR1 MGHRA, CDR2 YSYEKL. The CDR3 contains 17 residues. This chain's CDR3 is CASSQDPLENSNQPQHF. CDR3 coding DNA: TGCGCCAGCAGCCAAGATCCCCTAGAGAATAGCAATCAGCCCCAGCATTTT.

The chain carries TRBV5-5 and TRBJ1-5, with 7 bases that match TRBD1. This CDR3 has 14 amino acids. In germline, CDR1 is SGHKS, CDR2 YYEKEE (reference sequence). V shed 3 bases and J 5 bases; nucleotides not matched to a gene: 5. The CDR3 here is CASSYRDRDQPQHF. The CDR3 nucleotides read TGTGCCAGCAGCTACCGGGACAGAGATCAGCCCCAGCATTTT. The full variable domain, its missing parts supplied by reference TRBV5-5 and TRBJ1-5, is DAGVTQSPTHLIKTRGQQVTLRCSPISGHKSVSWYQQVLGQGPQFIFQYYEKEERGRGNFPDRFSARQFPNYSSELNVNALLLGDSALYLCASSYRDRDQPQHFGDGTRLSIL.

This clone has only a few counts. The CDR3 loop reads CAIQGFGETQYF. In nucleotides, the CDR3 is TGTGCCATACAGGGATTTGGAGAGACCCAGTACTTC. This rearrangement joins TRBV7-9 to TRBJ2-5; TRBD1 might be the D (6 bases). The CDR3 has 12 amino acids. Germline-derived CDR1 and CDR2 are SEHNR and FQNEAQ (reference sequence). Trimming removed 10 bases from V and 4 bases from J, with 13 bases in between. Supplemented by reference TRBV7-9 and TRBJ2-5, the full variable domain reads DTGVSQNPRHKITKRGQNVTFRCDPISEHNRLYWYRQTLGQGPEFLTYFQNEAQLEKSRLLSDRFSAERPKGSFSTLEIQRTEQGDSAMYLCAIQGFGETQYFGPGTRLLVL.

This chain links TRBV13 with TRBJ2-2, with D perhaps TRBD2 (5 bases). Trimming removed 3 bases from V and 6 bases from J, with 8 bases in between. The CDR3 sequence is 13 residues long. Germline assignment: CDR1 PRHDT and CDR2 FYEKMQ (reference sequence). CDR3 nucleotide sequence: TGTGCCAGCAGCTTCGGCGGGTCCGGGGAGCTGTTTTTT. It encodes CASSFGGSGELFF.

This clone has only one observation. The chain links TRBV14 to TRBJ1-5; D is undetermined. The CDR3 is 13 amino acids. V lost 1 base and J 6 bases, leaving 7 bases between the germline ends. Germline V lookup: CDR1 SGHDN, CDR2 FVKESK. The DNA for the CDR3 is TGTGCCAGCAGCCAAGGATTAAGTCAGCCCCAGCATTTT. It translates to CASSQGLSQPQHF. Full variable domain (rest looked up from reference TRBV14 and TRBJ1-5): EAGVTQFPSHSVIEKGQTVTLRCDPISGHDNLYWYRRVMGKEIKFLLHFVKESKQDESGMPNNRFLAERTGGTYSTLKVQPAELEDSGVYFCASSQGLSQPQHFGDGTRLSIL.

With respect to this clone: The same CDR3 can be traced to other DNA sequences in this sample. Written as DNA, the CDR3 is TGCAGCGTTGAAGAGGGACAGGGCTACGAGCAGTACTTC. Its translation: CSVEEGQGYEQYF. This chain uses TRBV29-1 with TRBJ2-7; 9 positions match TRBD1. The CDR3 runs to 13 residues. V shed 0 bases, J shed 3 bases, and the junction held 0 bases outside the gene matches. Germline-derived CDR1 and CDR2 are SQVTM and ANQGSEA.

Concerning this clone: This CDR3 is also generated by other DNA sequences in the sample. The rearrangement uses TRBV27 and TRBJ2-5; unclear D gene. V was trimmed by 2 bases and J by 5 bases, leaving 3 bases between them. This CDR3 contains 11 residues. The germline gives CDR1 MNHEY, CDR2 SMNVEV (reference sequence). CDR3 amino acids: CASSLGETQYF. For the CDR3, the DNA is TGTGCCAGCAGTTTAGGCGAGACCCAGTACTTC.

This sequence joins TRBV27 and TRBJ1-5, with D perhaps matching TRBD1 (6 bases). The V gene's germline CDR1 is MNHEY and CDR2 SMNVEV (reference sequence). The CDR3 runs to 15 residues. V lost 3 bases, J lost 2 bases, and 11 bases lay in between. CDR3 in amino acids: CASSFSGVGNQPQHF. The CDR3 coding sequence is TGTGCCAGCAGTTTCTCAGGGGTGGGCAATCAGCCCCAGCATTTT.

The V and J genes are TRBV27 and TRBJ2-3; no clear D. This CDR3 spans 13 amino acids. V lost 2 bases, J lost 6 bases, and 9 bases lay in between. Germline V gene data show CDR1 as MNHEY and CDR2 as SMNVEV (reference sequence). The CDR3 sequence is CASSLRFWDTQYF. As DNA, the CDR3 is TGTGCCAGCAGTTTAAGGTTTTGGGATACGCAGTATTTT.

The rearrangement joins TRBV9 to TRBJ2-2; 11 bases agree with TRBD2. The ends lost 4 bases at V and 0 bases at J; junction bases unmatched: 8. This CDR3 spans 18 amino acids. The germline V gene has CDR1 SGDLS and CDR2 YYNGEE. CDR3 nucleotides: TGTGCCAGCAGCCTAAAACTAGCGGGAGTGACGAACACCGGGGAGCTGTTTTTT. Its protein is CASSLKLAGVTNTGELFF.